The 4 T cell receptor beta chains presented below share a single source sample, sequenced in a study of CD8 T cells in Susac syndrome. Random hexamers were used to reverse transcribe about 0.5 to 1 ug of RNA. TCRdb reanalysed the immunoSEQ multiplex PCR reads using MiXCR and keeps one entry per CDR3 protein. The repertoire holds around 270,000 distinct CDR3 sequences, with roughly 90% as singletons. The sample comprised CD8+ T cells from PBMCs. These receptors originate from a human donor with multiple sclerosis.

The rearrangement links TRBV5-8 to TRBJ1-3, with D unresolved. Between the trimmed V and J ends, which lost 5 bases and 4 bases, there was a span of 10 bases. The germline gives CDR1 SGHTS, CDR2 YDEGEE. The CDR3 sequence is 13 residues long. The CDR3 nucleotides are TGTGCCAGCAGTCCTTGGTCCGGAAACACCATATATTTT. As protein: CASSPWSGNTIYF.

The chain uses TRBV4-3 and TRBJ1-5; D gene uncertain. CDR3 length: 16 amino acids. CDR1 and CDR2 from the germline V gene are LGHNA and YSLEER. The V gene lost 0 bases and the J gene lost 7 bases, with 16 bases spanning the gap. Here the CDR3 DNA reads TGCGCCAGCAGCCAAGATCGGTTTCTAGCGGGACAGCCCCAGCATTTT. Protein: CASSQDRFLAGQPQHF.

The chain uses TRBV20-1 and TRBJ2-1, with 10 nucleotides matching TRBD2. The CDR3 is 17 residues long. The V and J ends lost 3 bases and 0 bases, in that order; junction bases with no gene match: 8. CDR1 and CDR2 (germline): DFQATT, SNEGSKA (reference sequence). This CDR3 is CSASQALAGSSYNEQFF. In nucleotides, the CDR3 is TGCAGTGCTAGCCAAGCACTAGCGGGGAGCTCCTACAATGAGCAGTTCTTC.

The chain links TRBV12-3 or TRBV12-4 to TRBJ2-1; D perhaps matches TRBD2 (5 bases). This CDR3 is built from 14 residues. V lost 5 bases and J 2 bases, leaving 10 bases between the germline ends. The CDR3 loop reads CASSKTGTYNEQFF. The DNA for the CDR3 is TGTGCCAGCAGTAAGACCGGGACCTACAATGAGCAGTTCTTC.